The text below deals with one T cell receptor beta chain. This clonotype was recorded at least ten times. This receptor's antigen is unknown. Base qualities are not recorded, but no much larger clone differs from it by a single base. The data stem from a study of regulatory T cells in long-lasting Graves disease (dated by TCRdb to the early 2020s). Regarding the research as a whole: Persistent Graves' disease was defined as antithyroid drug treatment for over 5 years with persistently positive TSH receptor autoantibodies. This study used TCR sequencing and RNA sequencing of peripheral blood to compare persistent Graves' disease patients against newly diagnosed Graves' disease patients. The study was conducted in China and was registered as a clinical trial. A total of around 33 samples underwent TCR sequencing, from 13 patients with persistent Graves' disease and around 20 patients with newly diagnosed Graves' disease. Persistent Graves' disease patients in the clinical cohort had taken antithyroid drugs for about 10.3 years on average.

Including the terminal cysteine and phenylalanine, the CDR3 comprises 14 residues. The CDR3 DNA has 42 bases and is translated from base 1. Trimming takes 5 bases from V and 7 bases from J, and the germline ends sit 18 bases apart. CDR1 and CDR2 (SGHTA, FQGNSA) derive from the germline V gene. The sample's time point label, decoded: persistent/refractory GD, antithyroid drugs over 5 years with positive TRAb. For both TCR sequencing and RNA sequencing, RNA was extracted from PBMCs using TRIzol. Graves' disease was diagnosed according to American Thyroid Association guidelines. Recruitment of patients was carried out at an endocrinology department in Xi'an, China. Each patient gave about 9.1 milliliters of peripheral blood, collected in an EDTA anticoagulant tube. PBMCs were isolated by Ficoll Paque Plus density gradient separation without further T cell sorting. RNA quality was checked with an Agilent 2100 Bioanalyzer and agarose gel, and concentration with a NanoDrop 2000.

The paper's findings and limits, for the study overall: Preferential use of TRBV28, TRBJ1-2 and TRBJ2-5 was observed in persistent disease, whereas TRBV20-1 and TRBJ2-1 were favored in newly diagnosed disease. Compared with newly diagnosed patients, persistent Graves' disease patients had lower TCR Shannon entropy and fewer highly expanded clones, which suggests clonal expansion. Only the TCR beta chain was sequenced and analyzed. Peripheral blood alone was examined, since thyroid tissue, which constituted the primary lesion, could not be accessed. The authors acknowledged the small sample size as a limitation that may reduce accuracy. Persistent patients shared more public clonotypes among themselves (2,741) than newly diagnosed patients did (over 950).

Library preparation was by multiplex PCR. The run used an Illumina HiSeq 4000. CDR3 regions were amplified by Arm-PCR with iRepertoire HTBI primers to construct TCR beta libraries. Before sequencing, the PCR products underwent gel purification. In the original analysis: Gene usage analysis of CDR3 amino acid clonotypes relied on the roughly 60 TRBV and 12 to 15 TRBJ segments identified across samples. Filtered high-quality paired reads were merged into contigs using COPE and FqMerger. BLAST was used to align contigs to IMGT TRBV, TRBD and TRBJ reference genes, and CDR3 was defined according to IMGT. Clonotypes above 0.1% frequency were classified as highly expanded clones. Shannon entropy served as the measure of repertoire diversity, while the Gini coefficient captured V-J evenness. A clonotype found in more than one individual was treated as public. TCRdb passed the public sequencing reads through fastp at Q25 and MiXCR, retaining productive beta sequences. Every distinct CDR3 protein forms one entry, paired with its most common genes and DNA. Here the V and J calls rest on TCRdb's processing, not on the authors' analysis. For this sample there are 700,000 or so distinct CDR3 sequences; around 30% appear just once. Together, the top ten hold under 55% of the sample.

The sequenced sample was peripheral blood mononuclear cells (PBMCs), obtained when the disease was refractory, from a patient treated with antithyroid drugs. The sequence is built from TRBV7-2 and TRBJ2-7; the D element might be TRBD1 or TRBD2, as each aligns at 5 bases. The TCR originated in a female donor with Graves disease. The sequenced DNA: TGTGCCAGCAGCGCCCGGGGCTGGGACCCTGAGCAGTACTTC. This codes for CASSARGWDPEQYF.